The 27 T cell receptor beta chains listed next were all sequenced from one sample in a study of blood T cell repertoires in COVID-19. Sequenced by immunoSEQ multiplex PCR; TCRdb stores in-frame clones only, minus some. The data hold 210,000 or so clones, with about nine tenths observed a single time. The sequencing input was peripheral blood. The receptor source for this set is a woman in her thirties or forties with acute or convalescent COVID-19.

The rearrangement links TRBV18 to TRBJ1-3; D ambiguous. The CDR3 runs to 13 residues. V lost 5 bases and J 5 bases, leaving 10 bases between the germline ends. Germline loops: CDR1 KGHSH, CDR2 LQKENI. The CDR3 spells CASSAEGRNTIYF. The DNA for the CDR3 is TGTGCCAGCTCAGCCGAGGGTAGAAACACCATATATTTT.

The CDR3 loop reads CASSPSLQEWETQYF. The CDR3 region has the DNA TGTGCCAGCAGCCCCTCCTTACAGGAATGGGAGACCCAGTACTTC. The rearrangement joins TRBV3-1 (or the pseudogene TRBV3-2) to TRBJ2-5; TRBD1 might be the D (5 bases). V was shortened by 4 bases and J by 5 bases, with 17 bases between the two germline ends. The germline V gene encodes CDR1 LGHDT and CDR2 YNNKEL (reference sequence). The CDR3 spans 15 residues.

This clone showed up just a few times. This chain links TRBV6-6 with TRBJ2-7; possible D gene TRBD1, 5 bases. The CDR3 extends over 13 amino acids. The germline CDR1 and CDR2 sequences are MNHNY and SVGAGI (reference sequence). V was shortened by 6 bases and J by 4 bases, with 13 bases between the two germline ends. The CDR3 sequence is CASSLGPQYEQYV. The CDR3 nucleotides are TGTGCCAGCAGCCTGGGGCCCCAATACGAGCAGTACGTC.

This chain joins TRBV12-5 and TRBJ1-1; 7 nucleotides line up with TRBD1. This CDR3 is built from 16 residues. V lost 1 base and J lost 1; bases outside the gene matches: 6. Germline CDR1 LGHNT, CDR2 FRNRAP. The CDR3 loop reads CASGLAPGTANTEAFF. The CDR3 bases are TGTGCTAGTGGTTTGGCGCCCGGGACAGCGAACACTGAAGCTTTCTTT.

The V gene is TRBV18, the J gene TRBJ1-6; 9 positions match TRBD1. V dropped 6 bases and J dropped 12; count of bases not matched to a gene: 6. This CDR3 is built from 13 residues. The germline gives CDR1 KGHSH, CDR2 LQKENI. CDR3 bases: TGTGCCAGCTCCCGGGACAGGGCTGGACCCCTCCACTTT. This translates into CASSRDRAGPLHF.

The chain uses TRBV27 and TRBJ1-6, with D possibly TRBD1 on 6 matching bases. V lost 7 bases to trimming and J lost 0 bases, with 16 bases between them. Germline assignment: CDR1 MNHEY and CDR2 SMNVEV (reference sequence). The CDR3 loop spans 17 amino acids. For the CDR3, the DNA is TGTGCCAGCATCTCCAGAACAGGGAGCTCCTATAATTCACCCCTCCACTTT. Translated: CASISRTGSSYNSPLHF.

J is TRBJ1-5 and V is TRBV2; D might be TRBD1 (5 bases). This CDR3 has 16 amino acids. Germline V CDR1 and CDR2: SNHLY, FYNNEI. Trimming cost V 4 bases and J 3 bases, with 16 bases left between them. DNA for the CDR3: TGTGCCAGCAGTGTAGGTTCCAGGGTGCTCAATCAGCCCCAGCATTTT. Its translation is CASSVGSRVLNQPQHF. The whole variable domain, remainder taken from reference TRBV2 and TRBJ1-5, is EPEVTQTPSHQVTQMGQEVILRCVPISNHLYFYWYRQILGQKVEFLVSFYNNEISEKSEIFDDQFSVERPDGSNFTLKIRSTKLEDSAMYFCASSVGSRVLNQPQHFGDGTRLSIL.

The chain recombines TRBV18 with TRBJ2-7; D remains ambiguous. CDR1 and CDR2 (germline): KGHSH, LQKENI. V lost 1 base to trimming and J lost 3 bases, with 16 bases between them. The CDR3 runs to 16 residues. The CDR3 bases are TGTGCCAGCTCACCACGAACCCAACTCCCCTACTACGAGCAGTACGTC. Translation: CASSPRTQLPYYEQYV.

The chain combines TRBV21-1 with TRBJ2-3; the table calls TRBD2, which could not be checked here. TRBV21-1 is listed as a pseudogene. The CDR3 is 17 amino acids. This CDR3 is CASSIGSGGRVGDTQYF. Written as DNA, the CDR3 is TGTGCCAGCAGCATCGGGAGCGGGGGGCGGGTCGGAGATACGCAGTATTTT.

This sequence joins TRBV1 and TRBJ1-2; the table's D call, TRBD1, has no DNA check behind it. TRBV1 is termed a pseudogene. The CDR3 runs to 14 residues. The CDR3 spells CTSSRSHNFYGYTF. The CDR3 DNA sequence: TGCACCAGCAGCCGGTCCCACAATTTCTATGGCTACACCTTC.

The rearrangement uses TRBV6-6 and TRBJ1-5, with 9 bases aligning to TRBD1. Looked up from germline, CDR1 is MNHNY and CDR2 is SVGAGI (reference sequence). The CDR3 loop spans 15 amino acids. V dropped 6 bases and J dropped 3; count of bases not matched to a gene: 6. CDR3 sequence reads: CASSHWTGDNQPQHF. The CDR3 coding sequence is TGTGCCAGCAGCCACTGGACAGGGGACAATCAGCCCCAGCATTTT.

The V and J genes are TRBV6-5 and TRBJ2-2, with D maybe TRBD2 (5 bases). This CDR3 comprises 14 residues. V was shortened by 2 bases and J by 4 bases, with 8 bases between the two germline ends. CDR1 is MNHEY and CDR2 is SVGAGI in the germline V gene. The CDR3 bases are TGTGCCAGCAGTTACACGGGGATCACCGGGGAGCTGTTTTTT. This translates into CASSYTGITGELFF.

The CDR3: CASSETGMNTEAFF. DNA for the CDR3: TGCGCCAGCAGTGAGACAGGGATGAACACTGAAGCTTTCTTT. V usage is TRBV10-1 and J usage is TRBJ1-1; TRBD1 is a possible D gene (6 bases). Germline CDR1 and CDR2: WNHNN and SYGVQD (reference sequence). The V end lost 2 bases, the J end lost 0 bases, and 7 bases lay between the germline ends. CDR3 length: 14 residues.

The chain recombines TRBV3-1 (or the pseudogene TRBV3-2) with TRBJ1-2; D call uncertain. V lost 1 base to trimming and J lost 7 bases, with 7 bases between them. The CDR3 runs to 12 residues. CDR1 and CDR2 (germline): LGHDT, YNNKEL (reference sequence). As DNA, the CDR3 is TGTGCCAGCAGCCAAGGGCAGATTGGCTACACCTTC. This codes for CASSQGQIGYTF.

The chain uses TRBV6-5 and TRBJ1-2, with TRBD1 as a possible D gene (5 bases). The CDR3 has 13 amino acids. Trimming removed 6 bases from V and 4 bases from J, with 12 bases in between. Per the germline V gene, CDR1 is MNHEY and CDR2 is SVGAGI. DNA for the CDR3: TGTGCCAGCAGCCCCAGGGACTCCTATGGCTACACCTTC. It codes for CASSPRDSYGYTF.

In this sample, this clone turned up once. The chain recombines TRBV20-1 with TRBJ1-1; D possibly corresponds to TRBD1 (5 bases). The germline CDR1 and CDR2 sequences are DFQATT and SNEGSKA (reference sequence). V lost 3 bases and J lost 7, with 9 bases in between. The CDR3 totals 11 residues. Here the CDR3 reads CSARWQGEAFF. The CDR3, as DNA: TGCAGTGCTAGGTGGCAGGGTGAAGCTTTCTTT.

The CDR3 DNA sequence: TGTGCCAGCTCCCGGACAGACTCCTACGAGCAGTACGTC. Amino acid sequence: CASSRTDSYEQYV. The V and J genes are TRBV18 and TRBJ2-7; tentative D call: TRBD1 (6 bases). The V end was cut by 6 bases, the J end by 0 bases, with 9 bases between. Germline values: CDR1 KGHSH, CDR2 LQKENI. This CDR3 spans 13 amino acids.

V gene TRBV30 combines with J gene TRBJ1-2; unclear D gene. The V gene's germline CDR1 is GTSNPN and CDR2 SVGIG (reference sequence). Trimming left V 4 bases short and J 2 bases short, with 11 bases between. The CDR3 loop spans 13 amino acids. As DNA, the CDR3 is TGTGCCTGGACACCTACTGAAAACTATGGCTACACCTTC. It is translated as CAWTPTENYGYTF. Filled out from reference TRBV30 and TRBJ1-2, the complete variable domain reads SQTIHQWPATLVQPVGSPLSLECTVEGTSNPNLYWYRQAAGRGLQLLFYSVGIGQISSEVPQNLSASRPQDRQFILSSKKLLLSDSGFYLCAWTPTENYGYTFGSGTRLTVV.

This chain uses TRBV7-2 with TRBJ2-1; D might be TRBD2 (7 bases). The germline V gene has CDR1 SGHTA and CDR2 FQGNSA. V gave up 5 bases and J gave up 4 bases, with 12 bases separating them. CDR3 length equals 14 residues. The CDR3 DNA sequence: TGTGCCAGCAGCCGGGGGGCCGCTTACAATGAGCAGTTCTTC. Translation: CASSRGAAYNEQFF. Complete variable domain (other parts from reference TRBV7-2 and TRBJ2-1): GAGVSQSPSNKVTEKGKDVELRCDPISGHTALYWYRQSLGQGLEFLIYFQGNSAPDKSGLPSDRFSAERTGGSVSTLTIQRTQQEDSAVYLCASSRGAAYNEQFFGPGTRLTVL.

In DNA, the CDR3 is TGTGCCAGCAGCGTAGGGCAGGGAGGGTTCATGTCCTACAATGAGCAGTTCTTC. Its translation: CASSVGQGGFMSYNEQFF. This sequence joins TRBV9 and TRBJ2-1, with TRBD2 matching 7 bases. With V trimmed by 0 bases and J by 1 base, 10 bases remained unmatched. Germline V gives CDR1 SGDLS, CDR2 YYNGEE. The CDR3 has 18 amino acids.

The CDR3 DNA is TGCGCCAGCAGCCAAGTTCTAGCGGGGGATCAAGAGACCCAGTACTTC. The encoded protein is CASSQVLAGDQETQYF. The genes are TRBV4-1 and TRBJ2-5; 10 bases fit TRBD2. The germline CDR1 and CDR2 sequences are MGHRA and YSYEKL. After removal of 1 base from V and 2 bases from J, the junction contained 4 bases not matched to a gene. The CDR3 totals 16 residues.

Here the CDR3 reads CASSPRPNKNYEQYV. CDR3 DNA sequence: TGTGCCAGCAGCCCCCGCCCCAACAAGAACTACGAGCAGTACGTC. This rearrangement joins TRBV11-2 to TRBJ2-7; no firm D call. CDR1 and CDR2 from the germline V gene are SGHAT and FQNNGV. V was pared by 5 bases and J by 3 bases, with 17 bases between. The CDR3 is 15 amino acids.

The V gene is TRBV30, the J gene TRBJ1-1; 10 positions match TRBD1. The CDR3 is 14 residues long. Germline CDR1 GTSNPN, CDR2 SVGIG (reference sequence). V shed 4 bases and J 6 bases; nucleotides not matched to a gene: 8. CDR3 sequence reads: CAWTLGQGSSEAFF. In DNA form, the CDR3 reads TGTGCCTGGACATTGGGACAGGGGAGCTCTGAAGCTTTCTTT.

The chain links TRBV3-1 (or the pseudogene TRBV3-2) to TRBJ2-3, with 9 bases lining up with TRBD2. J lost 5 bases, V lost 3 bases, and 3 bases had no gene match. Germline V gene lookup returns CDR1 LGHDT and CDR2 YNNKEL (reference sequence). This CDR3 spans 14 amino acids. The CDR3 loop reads CASSQTSGKDTQYF. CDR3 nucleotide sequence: TGTGCCAGCAGCCAGACTAGCGGAAAAGATACGCAGTATTTT.

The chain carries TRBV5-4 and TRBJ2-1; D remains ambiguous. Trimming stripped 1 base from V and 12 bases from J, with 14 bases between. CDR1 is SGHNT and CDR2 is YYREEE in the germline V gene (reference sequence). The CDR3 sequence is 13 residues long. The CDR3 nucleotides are TGTGCCAGCAGCTTGCCGAACGTCGGGTTGCAGTTCTTC. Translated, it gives CASSLPNVGLQFF.

CDR3: CASGGTDLDNEQFF. The CDR3 nucleotides are TGTGCCAGTGGCGGGACAGACCTTGACAATGAGCAGTTCTTC. This chain uses TRBV6-6 with TRBJ2-1, with TRBD1 as a possible D gene (7 bases). V was trimmed by 9 bases and J by 5 bases, leaving 17 bases between them. CDR3 size: 14 residues. The germline gives CDR1 MNHNY, CDR2 SVGAGI (reference sequence).

CDR3 bases: TGCAGCGCCCGACAGGGACTGCCCGGGGAGCTGTTTTTT. Its protein product is CSARQGLPGELFF. The gene calls are TRBV29-1 and TRBJ2-2; D might be TRBD1 (7 bases). Per germline, CDR1 SQVTM and CDR2 ANQGSEA. This CDR3 comprises 13 residues. With 7 bases removed from V and 6 bases from J, the gap between germline ends came to 15 bases.